Following are 17 T cell receptor beta chains from one sample sequenced in a study of CD8 T cells in Susac syndrome. cDNA came from around 0.54 to 1 ug RNA primed by random hexamers. TCRdb itself ran the immunoSEQ multiplex PCR reads through MiXCR, one entry per CDR3 protein. The table records some 300,000 distinct CDR3 sequences, 89% of them present only once. The sample taken for sequencing was CD8+ T cells from PBMCs. The source of these receptors is a human donor with multiple sclerosis.

V usage is TRBV4-3 and J usage is TRBJ2-7; unclear D gene. This CDR3 region has 15 residues. Trimming stripped 1 base from V and 2 bases from J, with 12 bases between. Germline V gene data show CDR1 as LGHNA and CDR2 as YSLEER. The chain's CDR3 is CASSQGLGQTYEQYF. The CDR3 nucleotides are TGCGCCAGCAGCCAAGGCCTTGGGCAGACCTACGAGCAGTACTTC.

The V and J genes are TRBV19 and TRBJ2-5; the D gene is possibly TRBD1 (6 bases). Trimming cost V 3 bases and J 1 base, with 18 bases left between them. The CDR3 consists of 17 residues. Germline lookup yields CDR1 LNHDA and CDR2 SQIVND (reference sequence). The CDR3 sequence is CASSILQGTGPQETQYF. As DNA, the CDR3 is TGTGCCAGTAGTATCCTCCAGGGGACCGGGCCCCAAGAGACCCAGTACTTC.

J is TRBJ2-1 and V is TRBV7-8; 11 bases fit TRBD2. V gave up 5 bases and J gave up 4 bases; unmatched junction bases: 7. Germline V gives CDR1 SGHVS, CDR2 FQNEAQ. This CDR3 has 16 amino acids. The CDR3 sequence: CASSDLAGGPYNEQFF. The CDR3, as DNA: TGTGCCAGCAGCGATCTAGCGGGAGGACCGTACAATGAGCAGTTCTTC.

The chain is built from TRBV5-1 and TRBJ1-6, with unresolved D. Trimming left V 0 bases short and J 5 bases short, with 15 bases between. Germline V gives CDR1 SGHRS, CDR2 YFSETQ. The CDR3 sequence is 17 residues long. The CDR3 sequence: CASSLGVLSGDNSPLHF. In DNA form, the CDR3 reads TGCGCCAGCAGCTTGGGGGTCCTCTCCGGAGATAATTCACCCCTCCACTTT.

The chain is built from TRBV27 and TRBJ2-1, with 10 nucleotides matching TRBD2. Germline V gene lookup returns CDR1 MNHEY and CDR2 SMNVEV (reference sequence). The CDR3 length is 15 residues. The trim removed 5 bases at V and 8 bases at J, leaving 9 bases unmatched. CDR3 loop: CASSPLVAGGDEQFF. DNA of the CDR3: TGTGCCAGCAGTCCCCTCGTAGCGGGAGGCGATGAGCAGTTCTTC.

The chain employs TRBV6-2 or TRBV6-3 and TRBJ2-5; D possibly corresponds to TRBD2 (6 bases). The CDR3 is 15 amino acids. V lost 0 bases to trimming and J lost 5 bases, with 13 bases between them. The V gene's germline CDR1 is MNHEY and CDR2 SVGEGT. The CDR3 region has the DNA TGTGCCAGCAGTTACTCGGGACTTCCCGAGGAGACCCAGTACTTC. It specifies CASSYSGLPEETQYF.

CDR3 in DNA: TGCAGTGCTAGAGATCCAGACGCCGAAGATACGCAGTATTTT. This gives the protein CSARDPDAEDTQYF. The chain has TRBV20-1 and TRBJ2-3; D call uncertain. Germline assignment: CDR1 DFQATT and CDR2 SNEGSKA (reference sequence). The CDR3 length is 14 residues. Trimming pared 0 bases from V and 5 bases from J, leaving 12 bases between.

The rearrangement uses TRBV6-4 and TRBJ2-2; 7 nucleotides agree with TRBD1. The J segment lost 2 bases and the V segment lost 2 bases, leaving 2 bases of the junction unmatched. CDR3 size: 15 residues. CDR1 and CDR2 from the germline V gene are MRHNA and SNTAGT. The CDR3: CASSDEGGNTGELFF. The CDR3 DNA is TGTGCCAGCAGTGACGAAGGGGGCAACACCGGGGAGCTGTTTTTT.

The rearrangement links TRBV25-1 to TRBJ2-1; a possible D gene is TRBD2 (5 bases). There are 13 residues in the CDR3. V lost 4 bases to trimming and J lost 9 bases, with 13 bases between them. Germline V gene sequence: CDR1 MGHDK, CDR2 SYGVNS. For the CDR3, the DNA is TGTGCCAGCAGTGGAACTAGATATGGTGAGCAGTTCTTC. Residues: CASSGTRYGEQFF.

V usage is TRBV25-1 and J usage is TRBJ2-2, with D perhaps matching TRBD1 (6 bases). The V gene's germline CDR1 is MGHDK and CDR2 SYGVNS. The CDR3 extends over 13 amino acids. V shed 8 bases and J shed 5 bases, with 12 bases lying between them. The CDR3 nucleotides are TGTGCCAGCGCCCTACAGGGAACCGGGGAGCTGTTTTTT. Its translation: CASALQGTGELFF.

V is TRBV5-6 and J is TRBJ1-3; 9 bases align to TRBD1. The CDR3 contains 16 residues. Germline V CDR1 and CDR2: SGHDT, YYEEEE. J lost 4 bases, V lost 4 bases, and 9 bases had no gene match. The CDR3 nucleotides read TGTGCCAGCAGCCAGGACAGGGGAGCTACAGGAAACACCATATATTTT. Amino acid sequence: CASSQDRGATGNTIYF.

The gene calls are TRBV7-2 and TRBJ2-3; D tentatively fits TRBD1 or TRBD2 (5 bases each). CDR1 is SGHTA and CDR2 is FQGNSA in the germline V gene. V was clipped by 3 bases and J by 5 bases, with 12 bases between them. The CDR3 has 14 amino acids. The CDR3 DNA reads TGTGCCAGCAGCTTTATTCGGGGCGGAGATACGCAGTATTTT. Its protein product is CASSFIRGGDTQYF.

The chain couples TRBV13 to TRBJ2-7; D remains unclear. V lost 5 bases and J lost 7, with 12 bases in between. The germline V gene has CDR1 PRHDT and CDR2 FYEKMQ (reference sequence). The CDR3 is made up of 12 amino acids. The CDR3 loop is CASSPTLGEQYF. The DNA for the CDR3 is TGTGCCAGCAGCCCGACCTTGGGGGAGCAGTACTTC.

V and J are TRBV7-9 and TRBJ2-1; D is undetermined. Germline-derived CDR1 and CDR2 are SEHNR and FQNEAQ (reference sequence). Trimming cost V 5 bases and J 0 bases, with 11 bases left between them. This CDR3 has 15 residues. This chain's CDR3 is CASSPSPNSYNEQFF. DNA of the CDR3: TGTGCCAGCAGCCCCTCACCCAACTCCTACAATGAGCAGTTCTTC.

The chain recombines TRBV2 with TRBJ2-5; tentatively, D is TRBD2 (5 bases). With 7 bases removed from V and 0 bases from J, the gap between germline ends came to 12 bases. The CDR3 is made up of 14 amino acids. Per germline, CDR1 SNHLY and CDR2 FYNNEI. The CDR3 DNA follows: TGTGCCAGCACCGGGATCGGGTACCAAGAGACCCAGTACTTC. This encodes CASTGIGYQETQYF.

On this clonotype: One end of the junction fails to match germline, which may point to a read error. The rearrangement joins TRBV7-7 to TRBJ2-5; D is ambiguous. The CDR3 contains 15 residues. The germline CDR1 and CDR2 sequences are SSHAT and FNYEAQ (reference sequence). DNA for the CDR3: TGTGCTAGCAGCTTAGACCCCGGCCCACAAGAGACCCAGTACTTC. Amino acids: CASSLDPGPQETQYF.

The V gene is TRBV5-1, the J gene TRBJ2-7, with 10 bases fitting TRBD2. CDR3 length equals 16 residues. Germline V lookup: CDR1 SGHRS, CDR2 YFSETQ. V trimming: 0 bases; J trimming: 5 bases; junction bases outside the gene matches: 8. CDR3 residues: CASSLAGASGGHEQYF. As DNA, the CDR3 is TGCGCCAGCAGCTTGGCCGGGGCTAGCGGGGGCCACGAGCAGTACTTC.